This section outlines one T cell receptor beta chain sequence together with its context. These data originate in a study of siplizumab effects on memory and regulatory T cells. CDR3 length: 15 residues. V was cut by 2 bases and J by 3 bases, with 10 bases left in between. Germline V CDR1 and CDR2: MNHEY, SVGAGI. Method: immunoSEQ multiplex PCR; TCRdb's copy keeps in-frame clones and lacks some. The sample shows roughly 100,000 clones, 85% to 95% of them seen only once. This receptor was obtained from a human donor in good health. The rearrangement links TRBV6-5 to TRBJ2-2; D tentatively fits TRBD1 or TRBD2 (6 bases each). Sequencing was performed on Tregs sorted from blood. CDR3 sequence reads: CASSYRGVDTGELFF. CDR3 in DNA: TGTGCCAGCAGTTACAGGGGGGTGGACACCGGGGAGCTGTTTTTT.